Sequencing of this T cell receptor beta chain was carried out in a study of memory CD8 T cells in hepatitis C reinfection. Time point indicated: peak reinfection, 3 to 8 weeks after reinfection detection. Sorted cells were sequenced directly ex vivo without any in vitro expansion. From germline, CDR1 is ENHRY and CDR2 SYGVKD. V lost 0 bases and J lost 5, with 11 bases in between. CDR3 length: 14 amino acids. Clones were sequenced by immunoSEQ multiplex PCR, and TCRdb holds only the in-frame ones, with some missing. The profile shows tens of thousands of clones, 88% of them singletons. This sequence was found in a man aged 18 to 35 with hepatitis C virus infection. The rearrangement joins TRBV10-3 to TRBJ2-7, with D possibly matching TRBD2 (5 bases). The sequencing input was naive CD8+ T cells sorted from blood. For the CDR3, the DNA is TGTGCCATCAGTGAGTCGTCGGGGTTCCACGAGCAGTACTTC. It codes for CAISESSGFHEQYF.